This T cell receptor beta chain derives from a study of response to subunit inactivated influenza vaccine. With 0 bases removed from V and 4 bases from J, the gap between germline ends came to 15 bases. The CDR3 runs 15 residues. CDR1 and CDR2 (germline): DFQATT, SNEGSKA (reference sequence). This clonotype was detected a few times. MiXCR was run by TCRdb on the RT-PCR reads, yielding one entry per CDR3 protein. The table has about 540,000 distinct CDR3 sequences, around 21% seen once. These data also featured in a second study, about T cells expressing NK-cell markers. Turning to that study: The TCR beta cDNA came from 5'RACE template switching with UMIs. Among eight sequenced donors, seven carried HCMV seropositivity while one was seronegative.

The TCR sequence derives from a man aged 45-65 years who received an inactivated influenza vaccine. The V call is TRBV20-1, the J call TRBJ1-1, with a possible D match to TRBD1 (6 bases). Sequences were derived from CD4+ T cells sorted from PBMCs, sampled about 11 days after vaccination. The DNA for the CDR3 is TGCAGTGCTAGAGATATACAGGGCGTGACCACTGAAGCTTTCTTT. Translated: CSARDIQGVTTEAFF.